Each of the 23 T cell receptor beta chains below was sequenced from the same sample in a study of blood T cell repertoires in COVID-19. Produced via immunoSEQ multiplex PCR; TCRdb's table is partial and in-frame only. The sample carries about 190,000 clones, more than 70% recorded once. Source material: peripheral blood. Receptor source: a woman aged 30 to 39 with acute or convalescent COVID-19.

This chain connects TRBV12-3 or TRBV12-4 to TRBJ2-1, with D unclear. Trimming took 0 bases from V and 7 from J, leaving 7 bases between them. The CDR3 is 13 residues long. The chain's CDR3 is CASSLASRNEQFF. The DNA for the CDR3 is TGTGCCAGCAGTTTAGCGTCGAGGAATGAGCAGTTCTTC.

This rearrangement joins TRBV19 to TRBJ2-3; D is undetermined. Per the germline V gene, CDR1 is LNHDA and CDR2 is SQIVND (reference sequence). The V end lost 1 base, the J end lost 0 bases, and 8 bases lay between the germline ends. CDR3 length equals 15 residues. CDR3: CASSIGIQSTDTQYF. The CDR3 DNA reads TGTGCCAGTAGTATAGGAATCCAGAGCACAGATACGCAGTATTTT.

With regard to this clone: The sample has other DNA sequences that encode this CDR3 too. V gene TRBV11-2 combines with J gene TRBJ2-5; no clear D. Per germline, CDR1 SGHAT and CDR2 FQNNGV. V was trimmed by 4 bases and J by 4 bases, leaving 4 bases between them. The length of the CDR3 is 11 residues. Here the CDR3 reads CASSSLETQYF. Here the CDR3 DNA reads TGTGCCAGCAGCTCCCTAGAGACCCAGTACTTC.

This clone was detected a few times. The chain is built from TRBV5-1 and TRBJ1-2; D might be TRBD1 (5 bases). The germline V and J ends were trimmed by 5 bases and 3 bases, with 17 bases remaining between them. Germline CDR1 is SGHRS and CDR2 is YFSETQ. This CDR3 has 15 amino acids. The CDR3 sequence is CASRAGQGIDYGYTF. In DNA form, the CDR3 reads TGCGCCAGCAGGGCTGGGCAGGGCATCGACTATGGCTACACCTTC. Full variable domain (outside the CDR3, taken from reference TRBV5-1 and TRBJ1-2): KAGVTQTPRYLIKTRGQQVTLSCSPISGHRSVSWYQQTPGQGLQFLFEYFSETQRNKGNFPGRFSGRQFSNSRSEMNVSTLELGDSALYLCASRAGQGIDYGYTFGSGTRLTVV.

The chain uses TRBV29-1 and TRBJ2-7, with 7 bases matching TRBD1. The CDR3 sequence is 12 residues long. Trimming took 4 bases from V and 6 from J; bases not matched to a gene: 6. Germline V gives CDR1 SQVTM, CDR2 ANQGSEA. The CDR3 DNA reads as TGCAGCGTTGGTAGGGGGCACCGCGAGCAGTACTTC. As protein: CSVGRGHREQYF.

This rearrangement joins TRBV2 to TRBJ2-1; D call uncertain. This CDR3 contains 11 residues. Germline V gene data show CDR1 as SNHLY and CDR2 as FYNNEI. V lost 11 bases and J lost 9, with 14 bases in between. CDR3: CAQARVGEQFF. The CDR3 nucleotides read TGTGCCCAAGCACGGGTCGGTGAGCAGTTCTTC. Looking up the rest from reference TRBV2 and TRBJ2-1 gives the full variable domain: EPEVTQTPSHQVTQMGQEVILRCVPISNHLYFYWYRQILGQKVEFLVSFYNNEISEKSEIFDDQFSVERPDGSNFTLKIRSTKLEDSAMYFCAQARVGEQFFGPGTRLTVL.

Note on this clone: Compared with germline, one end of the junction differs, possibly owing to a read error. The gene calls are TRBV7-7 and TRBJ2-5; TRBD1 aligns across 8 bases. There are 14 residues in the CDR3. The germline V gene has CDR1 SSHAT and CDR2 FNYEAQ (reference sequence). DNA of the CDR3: TGTGCTAGCAGCGGACAGGGTAGCCGAGAGACCCAGTACTTC. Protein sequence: CASSGQGSRETQYF.

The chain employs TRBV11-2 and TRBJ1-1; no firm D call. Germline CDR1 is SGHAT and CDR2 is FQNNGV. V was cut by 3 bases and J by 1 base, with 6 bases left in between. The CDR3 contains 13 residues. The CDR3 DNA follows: TGTGCCAGCAGCTTTGACAAGAACACTGAAGCTTTCTTT. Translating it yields CASSFDKNTEAFF.

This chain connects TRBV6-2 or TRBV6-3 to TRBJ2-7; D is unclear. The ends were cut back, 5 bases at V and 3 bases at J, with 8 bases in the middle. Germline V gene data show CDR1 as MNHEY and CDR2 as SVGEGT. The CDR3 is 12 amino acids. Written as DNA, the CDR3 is TGTGCCAGCAGTGCACTCGTCTACGAGCAGTACTTC. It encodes CASSALVYEQYF.

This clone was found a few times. The CDR3 DNA reads as TGTGCCAGCAGTGAAGTAGTTAGGGGCCTCTATAATTCACCCCTCCACTTT. It is translated as CASSEVVRGLYNSPLHF. The chain links TRBV6-1 to TRBJ1-6; tentatively, D is TRBD1 (5 bases). V dropped 1 base and J dropped 3 bases, with 13 bases sitting between them. The CDR3 spans 17 residues. Germline loops: CDR1 MNHNS, CDR2 SASEGT.

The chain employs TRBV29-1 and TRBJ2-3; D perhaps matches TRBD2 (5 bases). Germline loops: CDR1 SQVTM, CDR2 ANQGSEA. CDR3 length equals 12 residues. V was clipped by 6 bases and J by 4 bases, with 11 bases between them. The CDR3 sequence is CSVLDSSDTQYF. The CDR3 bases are TGCAGCGTGTTGGACTCTTCAGATACGCAGTATTTT.

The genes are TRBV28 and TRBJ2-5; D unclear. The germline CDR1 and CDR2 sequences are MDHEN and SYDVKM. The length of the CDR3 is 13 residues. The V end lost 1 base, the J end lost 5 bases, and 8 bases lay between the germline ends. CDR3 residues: CASSLSFQETQYF. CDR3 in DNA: TGTGCCAGCAGTTTATCCTTTCAGGAGACCCAGTACTTC.

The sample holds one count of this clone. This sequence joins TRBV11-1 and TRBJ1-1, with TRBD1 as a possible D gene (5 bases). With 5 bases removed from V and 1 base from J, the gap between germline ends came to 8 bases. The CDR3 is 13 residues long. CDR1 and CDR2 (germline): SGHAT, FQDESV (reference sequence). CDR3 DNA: TGTGCCAGCAGCACGACAGCGAACACTGAAGCTTTCTTT. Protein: CASSTTANTEAFF.

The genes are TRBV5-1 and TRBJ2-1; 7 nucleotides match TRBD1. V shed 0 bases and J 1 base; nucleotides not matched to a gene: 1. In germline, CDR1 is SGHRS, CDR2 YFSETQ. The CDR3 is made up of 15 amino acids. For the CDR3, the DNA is TGCGCCAGCAGCTTGGGGGGACAGTCCTACAATGAGCAGTTCTTC. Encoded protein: CASSLGGQSYNEQFF.

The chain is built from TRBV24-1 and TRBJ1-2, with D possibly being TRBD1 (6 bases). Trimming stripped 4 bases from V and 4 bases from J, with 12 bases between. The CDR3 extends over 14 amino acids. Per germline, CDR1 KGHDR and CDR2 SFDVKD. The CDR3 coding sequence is TGTGCCACCAGTGACCCGACAGGCCCCTATGGCTACACCTTC. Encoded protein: CATSDPTGPYGYTF.

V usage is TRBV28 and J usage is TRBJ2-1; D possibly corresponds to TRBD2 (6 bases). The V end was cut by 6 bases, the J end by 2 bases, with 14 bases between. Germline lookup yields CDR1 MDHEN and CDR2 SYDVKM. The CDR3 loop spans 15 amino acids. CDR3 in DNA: TGTGCCAGCAGGACCGGGAGTTTTACCTACAATGAGCAGTTCTTC. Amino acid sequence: CASRTGSFTYNEQFF.

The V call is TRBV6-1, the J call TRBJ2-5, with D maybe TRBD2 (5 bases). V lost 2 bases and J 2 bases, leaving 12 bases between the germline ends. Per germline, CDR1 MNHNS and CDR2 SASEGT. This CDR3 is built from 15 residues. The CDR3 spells CASSEQPGRQETQYF. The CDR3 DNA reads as TGTGCCAGCAGTGAACAGCCGGGAAGGCAAGAGACCCAGTACTTC.

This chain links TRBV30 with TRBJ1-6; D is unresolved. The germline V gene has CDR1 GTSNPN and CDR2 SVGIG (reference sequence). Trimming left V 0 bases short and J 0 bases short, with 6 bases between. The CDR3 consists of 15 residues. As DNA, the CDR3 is TGTGCCTGGAGTGTACTAAGCTCCTATAATTCACCCCTCCACTTT. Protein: CAWSVLSSYNSPLHF.

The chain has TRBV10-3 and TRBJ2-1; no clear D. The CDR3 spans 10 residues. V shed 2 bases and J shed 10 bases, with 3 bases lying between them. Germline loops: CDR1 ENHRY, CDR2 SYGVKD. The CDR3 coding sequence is TGTGCCATCAGTGAGCGGGAGCAGTTCTTC. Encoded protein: CAISEREQFF.

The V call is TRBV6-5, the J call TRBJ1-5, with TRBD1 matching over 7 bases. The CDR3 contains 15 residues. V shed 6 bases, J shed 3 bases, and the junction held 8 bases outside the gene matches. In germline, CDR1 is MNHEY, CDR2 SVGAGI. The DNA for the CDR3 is TGTGCCAGCAGCCATTCAGGGGGGACCAATCAGCCCCAGCATTTT. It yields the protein CASSHSGGTNQPQHF.

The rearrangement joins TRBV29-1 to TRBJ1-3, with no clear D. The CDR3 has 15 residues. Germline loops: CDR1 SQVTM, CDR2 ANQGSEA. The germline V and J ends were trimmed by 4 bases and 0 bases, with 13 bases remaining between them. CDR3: CSVVIRESSGNTIYF. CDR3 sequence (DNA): TGCAGCGTTGTGATTCGGGAGAGCTCTGGAAACACCATATATTTT.

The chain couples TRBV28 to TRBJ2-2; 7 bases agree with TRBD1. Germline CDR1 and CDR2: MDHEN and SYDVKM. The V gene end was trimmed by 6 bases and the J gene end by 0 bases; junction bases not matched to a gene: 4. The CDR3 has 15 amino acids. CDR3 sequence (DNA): TGTGCCAGCAGCCGACAGGGCGCGAACACCGGGGAGCTGTTTTTT. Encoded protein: CASSRQGANTGELFF.

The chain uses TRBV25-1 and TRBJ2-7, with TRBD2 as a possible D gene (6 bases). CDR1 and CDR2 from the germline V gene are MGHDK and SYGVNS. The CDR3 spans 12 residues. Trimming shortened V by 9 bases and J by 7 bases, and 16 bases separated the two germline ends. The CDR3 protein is CASRGGAREQYF. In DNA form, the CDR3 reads TGTGCCAGTAGAGGAGGGGCAAGGGAGCAGTACTTC.